The 6 T cell receptor beta chains below were found in one sample sequenced in a study of OX40 agonist ivuxolimab in advanced cancers. Clones were read by immunoSEQ multiplex PCR, and TCRdb kept only the in-frame ones, dropping some. The table lists approximately 91,000 clones, roughly 86% of them singletons. This sample comprised CD4+ or CD8+ T cells sorted from blood, obtained in a trial of the OX40 agonist ivuxolimab. The receptor set was obtained from an adult with an advanced solid tumor such as melanoma, head and neck, liver or kidney cancer.

The chain has TRBV28 and TRBJ1-2, with TRBD1 matching 9 bases. There are 16 residues in the CDR3. V trimming: 8 bases; J trimming: 4 bases; junction bases outside the gene matches: 14. The germline CDR1 and CDR2 sequences are MDHEN and SYDVKM. CDR3: CASEIPQGAQGYGYTF. The CDR3 bases are TGTGCCAGCGAGATACCACAGGGGGCGCAAGGCTATGGCTACACCTTC.

This sequence joins TRBV5-6 and TRBJ2-3; TRBD2 aligns across 9 bases. Per germline, CDR1 SGHDT and CDR2 YYEEEE. The CDR3 extends over 18 amino acids. V trimming: 3 bases; J trimming: 0 bases; junction bases outside the gene matches: 11. The DNA for the CDR3 is TGTGCCAGCAGCTCGCCGGGACTAGCTTTCCCTAGCACAGATACGCAGTATTTT. This sequence encodes CASSSPGLAFPSTDTQYF.

The chain combines TRBV7-2 with TRBJ1-1; TRBD1 is a possible D gene (5 bases). V was pared by 1 base and J by 6 bases, with 21 bases between. Looked up from germline, CDR1 is SGHTA and CDR2 is FQGNSA. The CDR3 loop spans 17 amino acids. This CDR3 reads CASSLEVGPTVWSEAFF. CDR3 coding DNA: TGTGCCAGCAGCTTAGAGGTGGGACCGACGGTATGGTCTGAAGCTTTCTTT.

The rearrangement joins TRBV28 to TRBJ2-5, with D maybe TRBD1 (6 bases). In germline, CDR1 is MDHEN, CDR2 SYDVKM. The CDR3 sequence is 13 residues long. Trimming took 6 bases from V and 4 from J, leaving 12 bases between them. The CDR3 loop reads CASRPRTVETQYF. The CDR3 DNA follows: TGTGCCAGCAGGCCCAGGACAGTAGAGACCCAGTACTTC.

This clone has just a few counts. The gene calls are TRBV25-1 and TRBJ2-7, with unresolved D. The germline CDR1 and CDR2 sequences are MGHDK and SYGVNS. The CDR3 sequence is 13 residues long. V lost 3 bases and J 2 bases, leaving 8 bases between the germline ends. DNA of the CDR3: TGTGCCAGCAGTGAGCTATCCCCCTACGAGCAGTACTTC. Amino acid sequence: CASSELSPYEQYF.

The J gene is TRBJ2-1, the V gene TRBV11-2; TRBD2 agrees at 9 bases. Germline V gene data show CDR1 as SGHAT and CDR2 as FQNNGV. With V trimmed by 5 bases and J by 5 bases, 7 bases remained unmatched. The CDR3 is 15 amino acids. CDR3 coding DNA: TGTGCCAGCAGCCCGAGGGCTAGCGGGGACAATGAGCAGTTCTTC. Its translation: CASSPRASGDNEQFF. The complete variable domain, with remaining parts taken from reference TRBV11-2 and TRBJ2-1, reads EAGVAQSPRYKIIEKRQSVAFWCNPISGHATLYWYQQILGQGPKLLIQFQNNGVVDDSQLPKDRFSAERLKGVDSTLKIQPAKLEDSAVYLCASSPRASGDNEQFFGPGTRLTVL.